This T cell receptor (beta chain) was recorded in a study of regulatory T cells in long-lasting Graves disease. Building of the TCR beta libraries involved iRepertoire HTBI primers and Arm-PCR of CDR3 regions. Each CDR3 protein gets one entry after TCRdb re-called the multiplex PCR reads with MiXCR. The sample yields some 600,000 distinct CDR3 sequences, roughly a sixth seen once. Time point of the sample: newly diagnosed GD, antithyroid drugs for less than 3 months. Isolated PBMC RNA provided the starting material for the TCR library. Patients of an endocrinology department in Xi'an, China, were included. These same data were also listed under a study on T cells in Graves' hyperthyroidism and ophthalmopathy. That report notes: The hyperthyroidism was newly diagnosed and had lasted under 2 months; the patients were aged 18 to 65.

Source: peripheral blood mononuclear cells (PBMCs), taken at new diagnosis, from a patient treated with antithyroid drugs. The clonotype comes from a man aged 18 to 30 with Graves disease.

CDR3 protein: CAGSSGNTIYF. The CDR3 DNA sequence: TGTGCGGGATCCTCTGGAAACACCATATATTTT. This chain joins TRBV12-3 or TRBV12-4 and TRBJ1-3; D is unclear. The CDR3 covers 11 residues.